This T cell receptor beta chain was observed in a study of T cell responses to AZD1222 COVID-19 vaccine. Turning to the study itself: Combined were second doses at about 4 or about 12 weeks.

Findings and caveats of the study: Increases in Spike-specific TCR breadth and depth were seen after two AZD1222 doses. Vaccine-related CD4 TCRs covered spike, predominating at 160-218 and 743-854.

Regarding this clone: Its antigen remains unknown.

Method: immunoSEQ multiplex PCR; TCRdb's copy keeps in-frame clones and lacks some. The table shows about 120,000 clones, with about nine tenths occurring only once. The sample was peripheral blood, taken on day 0 of AZD1222 vaccination. The receptor comes from an adult in good health.

The CDR3 reads CASRTATNEKLFF. CDR3 coding DNA: TGTGCCAGTAGGACAGCAACTAATGAAAAACTGTTTTTT. V and J are TRBV19 and TRBJ1-4; weak D call: TRBD1 (5 bases). Germline CDR1 is LNHDA and CDR2 is SQIVND (reference sequence). V was clipped by 6 bases and J by 0 bases, with 5 bases between them. The CDR3 loop spans 13 amino acids.